This T cell receptor beta chain originates from a study of T cell repertoires in cytomegalovirus infection (dated by TCRdb to the late 2010s). Turning to the overall study: The HLA type of each donor mattered for the analysis, because public TCR beta signatures pointed to carriage of CMV infection along with the matching HLA type. Results the study describes overall, beyond this receptor: In both this cohort and an independent roughly 400-donor cohort, the cumulative frequency of public TCR beta family members distinguished carriers of CMV infection plus the relevant HLA type. The ex vivo response was dominated by HLA-C-restricted CMV-specific TCR beta clonotypes, which also provided the single most frequent clonotype in two of eight donors.

For sequencing, an Illumina HiSeq 1500 was employed. In-frame beta chains were kept once TCRdb had trimmed the public reads at Q25 with fastp and called clones with MiXCR. Every CDR3 protein is listed once, alongside the most common genes and DNA of its rows. For this sample the table gives roughly 200,000 distinct CDR3 sequences, of which approximately 18% were detected only once. The top ten hold 20% to 25% of the sample. From the cysteine up to the phenylalanine, the CDR3 has a length of 13 residues. Only CDR3 DNA is held: 39 bases, read in frame from base 1. Sequences MDHEN (CDR1) and SYDVKM (CDR2) are obtained from the germline V gene. Trimming removed 2 bases from V and 6 bases from J, leaving 9 bases between the germline ends. This clonotype has only a few counts. The clone's antigen remains unknown. Base quality data are lacking; no much larger clone is found one base away.

This TCR came from a human donor in good health (CMV status not recorded). Some clones in this sample may be carry-over from other donors' samples. The sample taken for sequencing was CD8+ T cells from PBMCs. The chain joins TRBV28 to TRBJ2-3; the D gene is perhaps TRBD1, on 6 matching bases. The DNA is TGTGCCAGCAGTTTAAGGGGGTTGGATACGCAGTATTTT. Its translation is CASSLRGLDTQYF.